The clone carrying this T cell receptor beta chain turned up a few times. This specimen comes from a study of technical replicates of blood from a handful of donors. Data came from immunoSEQ multiplex PCR; TCRdb stores just in-frame clones and leaves some out. Seen here are 80,000 to 95,000 clones, just under 95% observed once, and the top ten hold approximately 0.24%. Germline values: CDR1 SGHRS, CDR2 YFSETQ. This CDR3 comprises 16 residues. V was clipped by 0 bases and J by 6 bases; unmatched bases: 10. The material sequenced was T cells isolated from PBMCs. V gene TRBV5-1 combines with J gene TRBJ1-1; 8 bases are shared with TRBD1. The source of this sequence is a human donor in good health. This CDR3 is CASSLVGRMTGAEAFF. CDR3 in DNA: TGCGCCAGCAGCTTGGTCGGAAGAATGACAGGGGCTGAAGCTTTCTTT.